Presented here are 15 T cell receptor beta chains from one specimen sequenced in a study of cytotoxic CD8 clonotypes in ibrutinib-treated CLL. The assay was immunoSEQ multiplex PCR, and TCRdb's table has in-frame clones only and misses some. The sample yields some 140,000 clones, roughly 80% seen once. The sequences come from PBMCs, collected after 24 months of ibrutinib treatment. All receptors derive from a human donor with chronic lymphocytic leukemia.

This chain uses TRBV15 with TRBJ1-5; D possibly corresponds to TRBD1 (6 bases). The V and J ends lost 1 base and 4 bases respectively, with 8 bases between them. Germline CDR1 LNHNV, CDR2 YYDKDF (reference sequence). The CDR3 has 14 residues. The CDR3 DNA reads as TGTGCCACCAGCAGAGGGACAGTTAATCAGCCCCAGCATTTT. Translated, it gives CATSRGTVNQPQHF.

This CDR3 reads CASSLKWGGTGNEQYF. The DNA of the CDR3 is TGTGCCAGCAGCCTCAAGTGGGGGGGGACAGGTAACGAGCAGTACTTC. The V gene is TRBV14, the J gene TRBJ2-7; D perhaps matches TRBD1 (8 bases). The germline V gene has CDR1 SGHDN and CDR2 FVKESK. The CDR3 length is 16 residues. V was pared by 4 bases and J by 5 bases, with 21 bases between.

The gene calls are TRBV7-2 and TRBJ2-2, with D possibly being TRBD1 or TRBD2 (5 bases each). This CDR3 has 13 amino acids. The germline V and J ends were trimmed by 4 bases and 6 bases, with 9 bases remaining between them. Germline-derived CDR1 and CDR2 are SGHTA and FQGNSA. CDR3 residues: CASSSQGPGELFF. CDR3 DNA: TGTGCCAGCAGCTCGCAGGGACCCGGGGAGCTGTTTTTT.

The J gene is TRBJ1-1, the V gene TRBV30; no clear D. The CDR3 sequence is 13 residues long. Trimming pared 5 bases from V and 4 bases from J, leaving 14 bases between. Germline assignment: CDR1 GTSNPN and CDR2 SVGIG (reference sequence). The DNA of the CDR3 is TGTGCCTGGGGCGTAAGGGTACTCACTGAAGCTTTCTTT. Protein product: CAWGVRVLTEAFF.

This clone has just a few counts. CDR3 loop: CASRAGGYEQYF. The CDR3 DNA reads TGTGCCAGCAGGGCGGGGGGTTACGAGCAGTACTTC. The V and J genes are TRBV6-1 and TRBJ2-7; 8 positions agree with TRBD2. After removal of 6 bases from V and 4 bases from J, the junction contained 2 bases not matched to a gene. Germline V CDR1 and CDR2: MNHNS, SASEGT. CDR3 size: 12 residues.

This rearrangement joins TRBV9 to TRBJ2-7; D is perhaps TRBD1 or TRBD2 (5 bases each). The CDR3 consists of 15 residues. V lost 0 bases, J lost 3 bases, and 13 bases lay in between. Germline V CDR1 and CDR2: SGDLS, YYNGEE. CDR3 coding DNA: TGTGCCAGCAGCGTAGGGGCAAGAGGGGTCTACGAGCAGTACTTC. This sequence encodes CASSVGARGVYEQYF. Complete variable domain (other parts from reference TRBV9 and TRBJ2-7): DSGVTQTPKHLITATGQRVTLRCSPRSGDLSVYWYQQSLDQGLQFLIQYYNGEERAKGNILERFSAQQFPDLHSELNLSSLELGDSALYFCASSVGARGVYEQYFGPGTRLTVT.

This clone was seen a handful of times. The V gene is TRBV6-5, the J gene TRBJ1-5; no definite D call. The germline V gene has CDR1 MNHEY and CDR2 SVGAGI. This CDR3 region has 14 residues. V lost 0 bases, J lost 5 bases, and 8 bases lay in between. CDR3 nucleotides: TGTGCCAGCAGTTACTCGGGAAGTGATCAGCCCCAGCATTTT. Translation gives CASSYSGSDQPQHF.

The chain has TRBV9 and TRBJ1-2; 8 bases align to TRBD1. The germline CDR1 and CDR2 sequences are SGDLS and YYNGEE. With V trimmed by 2 bases and J by 4 bases, 4 bases remained unmatched. The CDR3 contains 14 residues. CDR3 bases: TGTGCCAGCAGCGTTGGACAGGGCACCTATGGCTACACCTTC. Protein sequence: CASSVGQGTYGYTF. Together with reference TRBV9 and TRBJ1-2, the CDR3 gives the full variable domain: DSGVTQTPKHLITATGQRVTLRCSPRSGDLSVYWYQQSLDQGLQFLIQYYNGEERAKGNILERFSAQQFPDLHSELNLSSLELGDSALYFCASSVGQGTYGYTFGSGTRLTVV.

The gene calls are TRBV5-7 and TRBJ2-2, with no clear D. TRBV5-7 is recorded as an ORF, its role being uncertain. There are 16 residues in the CDR3. V gave up 0 bases and J gave up 4 bases, with 13 bases separating them. As DNA, the CDR3 is TGTGCCAGCAGCTTGGATCCGGGTTCGAGCACCGGGGAGCTGTTTTTT. It specifies CASSLDPGSSTGELFF.

The J gene is TRBJ2-3, the V gene TRBV30, with unresolved D. The CDR3 extends over 18 amino acids. V lost 4 bases to trimming and J lost 0 bases, with 23 bases between them. Germline loops: CDR1 GTSNPN, CDR2 SVGIG (reference sequence). CDR3 protein: CAWTQHVSTEASTDTQYF. Here the CDR3 DNA reads TGTGCCTGGACCCAACATGTGTCCACAGAAGCTAGCACAGATACGCAGTATTTT.

The rearrangement links TRBV27 to TRBJ1-2, with D possibly TRBD1 on 5 matching bases. Germline CDR1 reads MNHEY; CDR2 reads SMNVEV (reference sequence). Trimming cost V 3 bases and J 2 bases, with 28 bases left between them. CDR3 size: 20 residues. CDR3 amino acids: CASSFLRDSSNPERNYGYTF. CDR3 sequence (DNA): TGTGCCAGCAGTTTCCTCCGAGACAGTTCTAACCCCGAGCGGAACTATGGCTACACCTTC.

The J gene is TRBJ2-5, the V gene TRBV7-7; TRBD1 matches at 9 bases. Germline lookup yields CDR1 SSHAT and CDR2 FNYEAQ (reference sequence). CDR3 size: 17 residues. V lost 1 base, J lost 5 bases, and 11 bases stayed unmatched. CDR3 coding DNA: TGTGCCAGCAGCTTAGGGACTACAGGGGGCGATGGGGAGACCCAGTACTTC. Amino acids: CASSLGTTGGDGETQYF.

The count of this clone is one. J is TRBJ2-1 and V is TRBV7-2; TRBD2 aligns across 10 bases. V lost 5 bases and J lost 0; bases outside the gene matches: 7. Germline V gene data show CDR1 as SGHTA and CDR2 as FQGNSA. The CDR3 loop spans 17 amino acids. Here the CDR3 reads CASSPTSGESSYNEQFF. The CDR3 DNA reads as TGTGCCAGCAGCCCAACTAGCGGGGAGAGCTCCTACAATGAGCAGTTCTTC.

The chain employs TRBV11-2 and TRBJ2-7; D unresolved. This CDR3 is 13 amino acids long. Per germline, CDR1 SGHAT and CDR2 FQNNGV. The V end was cut by 5 bases, the J end by 5 bases, with 13 bases between. The CDR3 is CASSHPRRHEQYF. The CDR3 coding sequence is TGTGCCAGCAGCCACCCCAGGCGACACGAGCAGTACTTC.

The chain has TRBV19 and TRBJ2-3; D is possibly TRBD2 (5 bases). Germline V gene sequence: CDR1 LNHDA, CDR2 SQIVND (reference sequence). The length of the CDR3 is 13 residues. The V and J ends lost 3 bases and 4 bases respectively, with 8 bases between them. The CDR3 is CASSIEGADTQYF. The DNA of the CDR3 is TGTGCCAGTAGTATTGAGGGTGCAGATACGCAGTATTTT.